Below, 10 T cell receptor beta chains from the same sample are listed, as sequenced in a study of blood T cell repertoires in COVID-19. Profiled with immunoSEQ multiplex PCR; TCRdb holds only in-frame clones, not every one. Of about 480,000 clones in the sample, around 88% were seen once. The specimen was peripheral blood. The receptors derive from a woman between 45 and 65 years old with COVID-19, enrolled during active disease.

V gene TRBV15 combines with J gene TRBJ1-1; D remains unclear. Trimming removed 3 bases at V and 5 bases at J, with 10 bases between. This CDR3 has 13 residues. CDR1 LNHNV and CDR2 YYDKDF come from the germline V gene (reference sequence). This chain's CDR3 is CATSRERRTEAFF. In DNA form, the CDR3 reads TGTGCCACCAGCAGGGAGCGGCGAACTGAAGCTTTCTTT.

CDR3 residues: CASSPQGTEDEQYF. The CDR3 DNA is TGTGCCAGCTCACCACAAGGGACAGAGGACGAGCAGTACTTC. The chain links TRBV18 to TRBJ2-7; TRBD1 matches at 7 bases. CDR3 size: 14 residues. Trimming at V came to 1 base and at J to 5 bases, leaving 5 bases not matched to a gene. Germline-derived CDR1 and CDR2 are KGHSH and LQKENI.

The J gene is TRBJ2-1, the V gene TRBV13; 8 bases align to TRBD2. Germline CDR1 reads PRHDT; CDR2 reads FYEKMQ (reference sequence). This CDR3 spans 15 amino acids. V lost 0 bases to trimming and J lost 11 bases; unmatched junction nucleotides: 9. CDR3 bases: TGTGCCAGCAGCTTAGGGGTAGCGGGGACCGCAAAGCAGTTCTTC. Its protein is CASSLGVAGTAKQFF.

Concerning this clone itself: Other DNA sequences of this sample code for an identical CDR3. This sequence joins TRBV30 and TRBJ1-6, with D perhaps matching TRBD1 (6 bases). Between the trimmed V and J ends, which lost 4 bases and 6 bases, there was a span of 10 bases. The V gene's germline CDR1 is GTSNPN and CDR2 SVGIG (reference sequence). This CDR3 comprises 13 residues. CDR3 sequence: CAWTGDGNSPLHF. CDR3 in DNA: TGTGCCTGGACAGGGGACGGTAATTCACCCCTCCACTTT. The variable domain in full, completed from reference TRBV30 and TRBJ1-6, reads SQTIHQWPATLVQPVGSPLSLECTVEGTSNPNLYWYRQAAGRGLQLLFYSVGIGQISSEVPQNLSASRPQDRQFILSSKKLLLSDSGFYLCAWTGDGNSPLHFGNGTRLTVT.

V is TRBV27 and J is TRBJ1-4, with D perhaps TRBD1 (5 bases). Germline CDR1 is MNHEY and CDR2 is SMNVEV (reference sequence). CDR3 length: 14 amino acids. Trimming cost V 2 bases and J 7 bases, with 11 bases left between them. DNA for the CDR3: TGTGCCAGCAGTTTAGGGGGGATAGGTGAAAAACTGTTTTTT. It encodes CASSLGGIGEKLFF. The full variable domain, completed using reference TRBV27 and TRBJ1-4, is EAQVTQNPRYLITVTGKKLTVTCSQNMNHEYMSWYRQDPGLGLRQIYYSMNVEVTDKGDVPEGYKVSRKEKRNFPLILESPSPNQTSLYFCASSLGGIGEKLFFGSGTQLSVL.

The chain joins TRBV6-6 to TRBJ1-4; TRBD1 is a possible D gene (6 bases). V was clipped by 4 bases and J by 5 bases, with 11 bases between them. The CDR3 is 14 amino acids. Per the germline V gene, CDR1 is MNHNY and CDR2 is SVGAGI (reference sequence). CDR3 amino acids: CASSSERGNEKLFF. The CDR3 coding sequence is TGTGCCAGCAGTTCCGAGAGGGGGAATGAAAAACTGTTTTTT.

The V and J genes are TRBV6-5 and TRBJ1-2; TRBD1 might be the D (5 bases). Germline CDR1 is MNHEY and CDR2 is SVGAGI. V was trimmed by 4 bases and J by 7 bases, leaving 13 bases between them. CDR3 length equals 13 residues. The DNA for the CDR3 is TGTGCCAGCAGTTCGCCGCGGGGGGGTGGCTACACCTTC. This encodes CASSSPRGGGYTF.

The V and J genes are TRBV7-9 and TRBJ2-7; 7 bases align to TRBD2. The CDR3 extends over 15 amino acids. Germline V CDR1 and CDR2: SEHNR, FQNEAQ (reference sequence). With 7 bases clipped from V and 6 bases from J, the junction kept 15 bases outside the gene matches. This CDR3 is CASIPKRGSDGEQYF. The CDR3 DNA sequence: TGTGCCAGCATCCCCAAGCGGGGTAGCGACGGCGAGCAGTACTTC.

This chain uses TRBV6-1 with TRBJ2-7; maybe TRBD2 (5 bases). CDR3 length: 15 amino acids. Per germline, CDR1 MNHNS and CDR2 SASEGT. The V end lost 2 bases, the J end lost 2 bases, and 13 bases lay between the germline ends. CDR3 loop: CASSELGVPPYEQYF. CDR3 sequence (DNA): TGTGCCAGCAGTGAATTGGGAGTTCCCCCCTACGAGCAGTACTTC.

This clone was seen once. The chain recombines TRBV30 with TRBJ2-3; 9 bases are shared with TRBD1. Losses at the gene ends were 2 bases for V and 14 bases for J; bases not matched to a gene: 8. Germline loops: CDR1 GTSNPN, CDR2 SVGIG (reference sequence). This CDR3 has 12 residues. The CDR3 sequence: CAWSLGTGKAYF. The CDR3 region has the DNA TGTGCCTGGAGTCTCGGGACAGGGAAAGCGTATTTT. Variable domain in full (rest from reference TRBV30 and TRBJ2-3): SQTIHQWPATLVQPVGSPLSLECTVEGTSNPNLYWYRQAAGRGLQLLFYSVGIGQISSEVPQNLSASRPQDRQFILSSKKLLLSDSGFYLCAWSLGTGKAYFGPGTRLTVL.